This T cell receptor (beta chain) was sequenced in a study of T cell responses to AZD1222 COVID-19 vaccine. V gave up 0 bases and J gave up 4 bases, with 13 bases separating them. Germline V gene sequence: CDR1 LGHNA, CDR2 YNFKEQ. The CDR3 spans 16 residues. The protocol was immunoSEQ multiplex PCR, while the TCRdb copy is restricted to in-frame clones and leaves out a portion. The repertoire holds 150,000 to 200,000 clones, with roughly 92% as singletons. This specimen consisted of peripheral blood, obtained 28 days after the second AZD1222 dose. This receptor was taken from an adult who received the AZD1222 COVID-19 vaccine. The chain is built from TRBV4-2 and TRBJ2-1; D might be TRBD2 (5 bases). For the CDR3, the DNA is TGTGCCAGCAGCCAAGATCGGGGAAGGATATACAATGAGCAGTTCTTC. It codes for CASSQDRGRIYNEQFF.